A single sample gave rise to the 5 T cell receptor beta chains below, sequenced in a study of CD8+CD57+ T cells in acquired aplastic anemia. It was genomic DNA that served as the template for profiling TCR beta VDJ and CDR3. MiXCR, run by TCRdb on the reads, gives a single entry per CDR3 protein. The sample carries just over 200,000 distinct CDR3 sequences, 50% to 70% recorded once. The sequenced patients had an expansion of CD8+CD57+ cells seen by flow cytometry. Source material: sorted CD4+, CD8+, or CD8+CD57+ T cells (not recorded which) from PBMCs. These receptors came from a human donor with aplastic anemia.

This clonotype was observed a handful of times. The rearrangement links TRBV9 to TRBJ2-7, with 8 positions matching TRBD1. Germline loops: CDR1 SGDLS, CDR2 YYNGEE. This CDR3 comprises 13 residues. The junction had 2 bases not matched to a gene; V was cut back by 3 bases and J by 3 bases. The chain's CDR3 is CASSATGGYEQYF. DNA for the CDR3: TGTGCCAGCAGCGCAACAGGGGGCTACGAGCAGTACTTC.

The CDR3 bases are TGTGCCAGCAGCTTAACCGGGACAGGGAACTACGAGCAGTACTTC. Protein product: CASSLTGTGNYEQYF. V gene TRBV7-3 combines with J gene TRBJ2-7, with 9 nucleotides matching TRBD1. With V trimmed by 0 bases and J by 3 bases, 3 bases remained unmatched. This CDR3 region has 15 residues. Germline-derived CDR1 and CDR2 are SGHTA and FQGTGA.

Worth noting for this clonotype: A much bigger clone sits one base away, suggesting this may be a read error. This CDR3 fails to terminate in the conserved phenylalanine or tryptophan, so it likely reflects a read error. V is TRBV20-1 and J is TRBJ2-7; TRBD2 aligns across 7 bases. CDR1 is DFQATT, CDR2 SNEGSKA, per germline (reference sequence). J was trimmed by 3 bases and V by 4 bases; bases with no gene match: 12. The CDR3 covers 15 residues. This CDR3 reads CSATGRGGSSYEQYS. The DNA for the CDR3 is TGCAGTGCTACGGGGAGGGGCGGGAGTAGCTACGAGCAGTACTCC.

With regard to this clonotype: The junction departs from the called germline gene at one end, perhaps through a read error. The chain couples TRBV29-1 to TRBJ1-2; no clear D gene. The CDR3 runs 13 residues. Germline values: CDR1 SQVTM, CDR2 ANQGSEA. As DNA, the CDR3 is TGCAACGTTGTAGGCGGAGATAACTACGGCTACACCTTC. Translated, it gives CNVVGGDNYGYTF.

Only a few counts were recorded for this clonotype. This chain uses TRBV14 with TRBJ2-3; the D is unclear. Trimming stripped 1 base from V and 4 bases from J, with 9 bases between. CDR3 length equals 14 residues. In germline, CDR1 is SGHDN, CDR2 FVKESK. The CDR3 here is CASSQGRWADTQYF. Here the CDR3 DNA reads TGTGCCAGCAGCCAAGGCCGATGGGCAGATACGCAGTATTTT.